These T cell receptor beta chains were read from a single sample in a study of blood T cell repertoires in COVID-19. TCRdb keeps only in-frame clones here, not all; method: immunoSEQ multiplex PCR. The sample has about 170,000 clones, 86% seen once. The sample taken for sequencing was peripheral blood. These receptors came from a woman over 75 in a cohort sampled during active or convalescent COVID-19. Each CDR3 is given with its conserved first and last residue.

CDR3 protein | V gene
CASRMGLAGGSSYNEQFF | TRBV10-2
CASSSRTGSTDTQYF | TRBV6-2/TRBV6-3
CASSEDDRDGYTF | TRBV2
CASSSNRDEQFF | TRBV28
CASSPPGGIQETQYF | TRBV7-2
CATGGDRGGYEQYF | TRBV15
CASSEQIYNEQFF | TRBV25-1
CAWSLIRGYGYTF | TRBV30
CASSLPAGIYNEQFF | TRBV5-1
CASSEYRLIKGQGNEKLFF | TRBV6-1
CASSSDQQGTEAFF | TRBV27
CASSILSSGGGSYNEQFF | TRBV19
CSVPSGIGSYNEQFF | TRBV29-1
CASSFGQGKYTF | TRBV5-6
CASSLGARGSYNEQFF | TRBV5-1
CASREDREVKPQHF | TRBV2
CASSPTWGAYNEQFF | TRBV7-2
CASNQAYSGEYGYTF | TRBV4-3
CAWSRQGLGNTEAFF | TRBV30
CASSLGLQGSGTEAFF | TRBV7-9
CASSGTAHQPQHF | TRBV19
CARGPSGRRTGELFF | TRBV21-1